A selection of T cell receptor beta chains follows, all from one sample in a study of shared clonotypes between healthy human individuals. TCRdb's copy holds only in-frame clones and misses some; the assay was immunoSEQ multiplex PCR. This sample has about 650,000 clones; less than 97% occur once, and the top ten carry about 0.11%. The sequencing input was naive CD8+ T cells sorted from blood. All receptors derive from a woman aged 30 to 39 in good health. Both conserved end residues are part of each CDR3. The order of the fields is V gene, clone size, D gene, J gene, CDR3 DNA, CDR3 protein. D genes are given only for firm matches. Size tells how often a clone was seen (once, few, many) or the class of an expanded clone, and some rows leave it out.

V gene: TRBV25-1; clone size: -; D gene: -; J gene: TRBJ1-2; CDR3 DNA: TGTGCCAGCAGTGACGTGGCCGCTAACTATGGCTACACCTTC; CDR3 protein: CASSDVAANYGYTF
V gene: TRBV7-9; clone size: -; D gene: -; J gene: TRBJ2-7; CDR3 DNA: TGTGCCAGCAGCTTAGGGACCGCACCCTACGAGCAGTACTTC; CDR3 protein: CASSLGTAPYEQYF
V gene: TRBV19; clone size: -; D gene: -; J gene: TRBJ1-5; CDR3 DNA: TGTGCCAGTAGTCCTACAGATTATAGCAATCAGCCCCAGCATTTT; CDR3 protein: CASSPTDYSNQPQHF
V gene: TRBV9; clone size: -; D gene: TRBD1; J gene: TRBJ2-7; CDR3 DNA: TGTGCCAGCAGCGGCACCGCAGGGGGCGTATCCTACGAGCAGTACTTC; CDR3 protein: CASSGTAGGVSYEQYF
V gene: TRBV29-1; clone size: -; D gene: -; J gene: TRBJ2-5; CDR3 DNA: TGCAGCGTTCTAGCCTTGGGGGAGCAGTACTTC; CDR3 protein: CSVLALGEQYF
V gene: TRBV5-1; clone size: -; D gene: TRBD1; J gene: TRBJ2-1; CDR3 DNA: TGCGCCAGCAGCCCTGGACAGGGTTCCTACAATGAGCAGTTCTTC; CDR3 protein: CASSPGQGSYNEQFF
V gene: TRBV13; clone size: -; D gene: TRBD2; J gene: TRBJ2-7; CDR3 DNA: TGTGCCAGCAGCTTAGGTCGCCCTAGCGGGCTGAGGGAGCAGTACTTC; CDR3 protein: CASSLGRPSGLREQYF
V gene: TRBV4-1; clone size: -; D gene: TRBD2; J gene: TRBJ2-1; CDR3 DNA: TGCGCCAGCAGCTGGGAGGGCGAGGACAATGAGCAGTTCTTC; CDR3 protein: CASSWEGEDNEQFF
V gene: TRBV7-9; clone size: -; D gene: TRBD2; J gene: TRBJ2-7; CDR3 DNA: TGTGCCAGCAGCTTGACTAGCGGTCTCTACGAGCAGTACTTC; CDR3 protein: CASSLTSGLYEQYF
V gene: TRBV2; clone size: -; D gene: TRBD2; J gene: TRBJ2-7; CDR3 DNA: TGTGCCAGCGTGGGACTAGCGGGCTCCTACGAGCAGTACTTC; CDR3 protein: CASVGLAGSYEQYF
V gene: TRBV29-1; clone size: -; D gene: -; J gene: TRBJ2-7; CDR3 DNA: TGCAGCGTCCCTGCTCCGGGAAACAACTACGAGCAGTACTTC; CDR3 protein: CSVPAPGNNYEQYF
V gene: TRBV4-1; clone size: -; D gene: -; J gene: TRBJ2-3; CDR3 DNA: TGCGCCAGCAGCCAAGGCCCAGATACGCAGTATTTT; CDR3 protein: CASSQGPDTQYF
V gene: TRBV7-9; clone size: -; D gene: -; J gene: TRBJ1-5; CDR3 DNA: TGTGCCAGCAGCTGGGACTCCGGTAGCAATCAGCCCCAGCATTTT; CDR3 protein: CASSWDSGSNQPQHF
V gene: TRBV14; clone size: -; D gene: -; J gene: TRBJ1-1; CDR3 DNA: TGTGCCAGCAGCCAAATAATGAACACTGAAGCTTTCTTT; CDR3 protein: CASSQIMNTEAFF
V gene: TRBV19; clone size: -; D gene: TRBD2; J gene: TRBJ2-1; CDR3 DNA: TGTGCCAGTACCTCTAGCGGGAGCTCCTACAATGAGCAGTTCTTC; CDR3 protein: CASTSSGSSYNEQFF
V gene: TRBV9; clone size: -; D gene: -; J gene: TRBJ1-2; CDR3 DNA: TGTGCCAGCAGCGTAGCTGGAGGGTACTATGGCTACACCTTC; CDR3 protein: CASSVAGGYYGYTF
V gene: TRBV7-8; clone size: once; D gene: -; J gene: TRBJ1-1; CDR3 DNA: TGTGCCAGCAGCTTAGGACAAGGGAACACTGAAGCTTTCTTT; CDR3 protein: CASSLGQGNTEAFF
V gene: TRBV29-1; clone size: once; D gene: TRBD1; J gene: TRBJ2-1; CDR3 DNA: TGCAGCGTTGAAGGAGGGAGACAGGGGGTGAATGAGCAGTTCTTC; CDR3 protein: CSVEGGRQGVNEQFF
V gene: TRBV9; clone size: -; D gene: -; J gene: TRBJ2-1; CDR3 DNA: TGTGCCAGCAGCGTAGTGGCAGGGAGCGGCAATGAGCAGTTCTTC; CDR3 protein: CASSVVAGSGNEQFF
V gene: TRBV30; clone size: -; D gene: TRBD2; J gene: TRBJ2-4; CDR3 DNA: TGTGCCTGGGGACTAGCCCTCGGGGGCAAAAACATTCAGTACTTC; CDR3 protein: CAWGLALGGKNIQYF
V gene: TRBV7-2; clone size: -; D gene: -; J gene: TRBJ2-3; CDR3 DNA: TGTGCCAGCAGCTCGACTCGGACAGATACGCAGTATTTT; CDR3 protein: CASSSTRTDTQYF
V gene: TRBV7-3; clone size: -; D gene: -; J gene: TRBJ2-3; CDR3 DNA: TGTGCCAGCAGCTCAACCGGGAGCACAGATACGCAGTATTTT; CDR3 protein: CASSSTGSTDTQYF